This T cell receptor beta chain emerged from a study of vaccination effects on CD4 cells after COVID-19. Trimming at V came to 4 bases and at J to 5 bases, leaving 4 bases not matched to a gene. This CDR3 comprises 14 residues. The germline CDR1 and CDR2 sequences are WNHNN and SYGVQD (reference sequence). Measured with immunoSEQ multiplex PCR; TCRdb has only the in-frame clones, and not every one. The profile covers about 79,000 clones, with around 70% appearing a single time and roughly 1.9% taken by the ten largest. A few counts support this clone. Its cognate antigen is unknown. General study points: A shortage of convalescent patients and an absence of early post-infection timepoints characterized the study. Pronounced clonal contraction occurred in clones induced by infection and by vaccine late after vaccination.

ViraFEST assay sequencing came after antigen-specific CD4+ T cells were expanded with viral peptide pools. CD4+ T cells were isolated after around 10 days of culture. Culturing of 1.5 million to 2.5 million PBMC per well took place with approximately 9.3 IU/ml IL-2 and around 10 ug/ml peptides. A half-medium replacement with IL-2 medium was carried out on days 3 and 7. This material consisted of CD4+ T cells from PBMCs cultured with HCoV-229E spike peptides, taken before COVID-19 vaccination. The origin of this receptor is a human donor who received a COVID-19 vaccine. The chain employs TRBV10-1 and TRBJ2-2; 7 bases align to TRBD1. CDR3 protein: CASSGTGETGELFF. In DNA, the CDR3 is TGCGCCAGCAGTGGAACAGGGGAGACCGGGGAGCTGTTTTTT.